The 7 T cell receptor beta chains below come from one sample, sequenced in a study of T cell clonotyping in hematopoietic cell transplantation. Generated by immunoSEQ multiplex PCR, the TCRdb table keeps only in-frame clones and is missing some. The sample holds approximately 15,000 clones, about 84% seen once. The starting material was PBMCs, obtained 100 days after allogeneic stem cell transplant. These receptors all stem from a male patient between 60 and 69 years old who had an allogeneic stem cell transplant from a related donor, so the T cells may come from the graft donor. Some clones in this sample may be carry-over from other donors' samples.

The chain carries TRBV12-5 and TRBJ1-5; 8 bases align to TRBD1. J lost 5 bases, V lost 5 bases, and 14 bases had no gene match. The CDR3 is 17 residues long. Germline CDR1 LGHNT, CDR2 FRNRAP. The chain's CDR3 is CASGVGQGGGTDQPQHF. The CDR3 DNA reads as TGTGCTAGTGGTGTTGGACAGGGAGGGGGCACAGATCAGCCCCAGCATTTT.

The DNA of the CDR3 is TGTGCCAGCAGCTTGGGGGGGGGCCTTGGATCACCCCTCCACTTT. It yields the protein CASSLGGGLGSPLHF. The chain employs TRBV5-6 and TRBJ1-6; weak D call: TRBD1 (6 bases). This CDR3 spans 15 amino acids. Trimming took 0 bases from V and 10 from J, leaving 14 bases between them. CDR1 is SGHDT and CDR2 is YYEEEE in the germline V gene. The variable domain in full, with the rest retrieved from reference TRBV5-6 and TRBJ1-6, is DAGVTQSPTHLIKTRGQQVTLRCSPKSGHDTVSWYQQALGQGPQFIFQYYEEEERQRGNFPDRFSGHQFPNYSSELNVNALLLGDSALYLCASSLGGGLGSPLHFGNGTRLTVT.

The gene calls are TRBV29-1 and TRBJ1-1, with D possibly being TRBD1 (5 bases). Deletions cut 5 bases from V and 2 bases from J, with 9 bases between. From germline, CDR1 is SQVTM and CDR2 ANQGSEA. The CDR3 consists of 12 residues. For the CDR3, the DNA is TGCAGCGTTAAGGGGCCCAACACTGAAGCTTTCTTT. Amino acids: CSVKGPNTEAFF. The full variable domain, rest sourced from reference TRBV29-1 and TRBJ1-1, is SAVISQKPSRDICQRGTSLTIQCQVDSQVTMMFWYRQQPGQSLTLIATANQGSEATYESGFVIDKFPISRPNLTFSTLTVSNMSPEDSSIYLCSVKGPNTEAFFGQGTRLTVV.

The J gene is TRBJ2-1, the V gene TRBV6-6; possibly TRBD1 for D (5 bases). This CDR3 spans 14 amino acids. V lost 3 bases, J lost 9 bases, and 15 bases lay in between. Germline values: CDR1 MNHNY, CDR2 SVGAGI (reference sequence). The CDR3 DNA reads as TGTGCCAGCAGTTATCAGGGTAGTAGGGGTGAGCAGTTCTTC. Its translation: CASSYQGSRGEQFF.

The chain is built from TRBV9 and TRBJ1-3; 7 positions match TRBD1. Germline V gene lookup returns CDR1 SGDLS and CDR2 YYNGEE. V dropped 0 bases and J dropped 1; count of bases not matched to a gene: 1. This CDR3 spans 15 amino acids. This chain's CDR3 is CASSVETGSGNTIYF. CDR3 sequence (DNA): TGTGCCAGCAGCGTAGAGACAGGGTCTGGAAACACCATATATTTT.

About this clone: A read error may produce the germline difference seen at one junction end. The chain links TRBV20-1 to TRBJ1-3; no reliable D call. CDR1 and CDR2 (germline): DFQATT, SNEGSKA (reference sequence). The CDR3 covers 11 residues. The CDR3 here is CSARGGITIYF. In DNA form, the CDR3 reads TGCAGTGCAAGAGGTGGGATCACCATATATTTT.

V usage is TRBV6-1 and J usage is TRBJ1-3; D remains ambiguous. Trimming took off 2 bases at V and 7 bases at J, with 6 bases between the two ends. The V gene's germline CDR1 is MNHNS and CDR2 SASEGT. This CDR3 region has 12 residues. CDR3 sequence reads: CASSESRNTIYF. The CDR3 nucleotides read TGTGCCAGCAGTGAAAGTCGTAACACCATATATTTT.